Shown below are 32 T cell receptor beta chains from a single sample sequenced in a study of shared clonotypes between healthy human individuals. The naive CD8 fraction comprised CD45RO-negative cells positively selected for CCR7 and excluded terminally differentiated effector memory CD45RA+ cells. The data were produced by immunoSEQ multiplex PCR, yet TCRdb's version contains in-frame clones alone and is incomplete. The sample holds hundreds of thousands of clones, 95% to 96% seen once. The sample consisted of naive CD8+ T cells sorted from blood. These receptors all come from a woman in her 30s in good health.

V is TRBV6-4 and J is TRBJ2-1; 15 nucleotides line up with TRBD2. The germline CDR1 and CDR2 sequences are MRHNA and SNTAGT. The CDR3 totals 14 residues. V lost 6 bases, J lost 9 bases, and 3 bases stayed unmatched. This CDR3 reads CASRQGLAGGEQFF. CDR3 DNA: TGTGCCAGCAGACAGGGACTAGCGGGAGGTGAGCAGTTCTTC.

Only one count was recorded for this clone. This chain connects TRBV13 to TRBJ2-7, with 7 bases matching TRBD2. CDR3 length: 14 amino acids. Trimming removed 4 bases from V and 5 bases from J; junction bases left unmatched: 8. Germline loops: CDR1 PRHDT, CDR2 FYEKMQ (reference sequence). CDR3 coding DNA: TGTGCCAGCAGCTGGGGCGGGGGACTGGACGAGCAGTACTTC. The encoded protein is CASSWGGGLDEQYF.

This clone appeared a single time. V usage is TRBV30 and J usage is TRBJ2-7; the match to TRBD2 covers 8 bases. CDR1 and CDR2 from the germline V gene are GTSNPN and SVGIG (reference sequence). V dropped 3 bases and J dropped 4; count of bases not matched to a gene: 5. The CDR3 sequence is 13 residues long. DNA of the CDR3: TGTGCCTGGAGGGCGGGGGGTGAATACGAGCAGTACTTC. Encoded protein: CAWRAGGEYEQYF.

The chain recombines TRBV11-2 with TRBJ2-7, with D unresolved. V was clipped by 0 bases and J by 1 base, with 13 bases between them. The CDR3 runs 16 residues. Germline assignment: CDR1 SGHAT and CDR2 FQNNGV. This chain's CDR3 is CASSLDRSVTSYEQYF. CDR3 DNA sequence: TGTGCCAGCAGCTTAGATAGGTCAGTGACTTCCTACGAGCAGTACTTC.

This clone appeared once. The chain couples TRBV9 to TRBJ2-5; D unresolved. CDR3 size: 14 residues. Germline CDR1 reads SGDLS; CDR2 reads YYNGEE. V was clipped by 0 bases and J by 2 bases, with 8 bases between them. CDR3 sequence: CASSVGSYQETQYF. Here the CDR3 DNA reads TGTGCCAGCAGCGTAGGGAGCTATCAAGAGACCCAGTACTTC.

The V gene is TRBV28, the J gene TRBJ2-3; no clear D gene. Trimming removed 3 bases from V and 3 bases from J, with 10 bases in between. The CDR3 runs 14 residues. Germline CDR1 reads MDHEN; CDR2 reads SYDVKM. CDR3 region: CASSLGRRTDTQYF. The CDR3 DNA reads as TGTGCCAGCAGTTTGGGTCGAAGGACAGATACGCAGTATTTT. The full variable domain, completed using reference TRBV28 and TRBJ2-3, is DVKVTQSSRYLVKRTGEKVFLECVQDMDHENMFWYRQDPGLGLRLIYFSYDVKMKEKGDIPEGYSVSREKKERFSLILESASTNQTSMYLCASSLGRRTDTQYFGPGTRLTVL.

A word on this clone: This specimen includes other DNA sequences encoding the same CDR3. J is TRBJ2-7 and V is TRBV2, with D perhaps matching TRBD1 or TRBD2 (5 bases each). There are 11 residues in the CDR3. The V end was cut by 6 bases, the J end by 2 bases, with 5 bases between. CDR1 is SNHLY and CDR2 is FYNNEI in the germline V gene. CDR3 coding DNA: TGTGCCAGCAGGGGGGCCTACGAGCAGTACTTC. Translating it yields CASRGAYEQYF.

CDR3 loop: CASSISGQLNTEAFF. The CDR3 DNA reads TGTGCCAGCAGTATCTCGGGACAGCTGAACACTGAAGCTTTCTTT. This chain uses TRBV27 with TRBJ1-1, with 7 bases fitting TRBD1. CDR3 size: 15 residues. V shed 5 bases and J 0 bases; nucleotides not matched to a gene: 6. Germline values: CDR1 MNHEY, CDR2 SMNVEV (reference sequence).

This sequence joins TRBV4-2 and TRBJ2-2; D not certain. The germline CDR1 and CDR2 sequences are LGHNA and YNFKEQ. The V gene lost 4 bases and the J gene lost 1 base, with 16 bases spanning the gap. This CDR3 is built from 17 residues. The CDR3 DNA reads TGTGCCAGCAGCCTATCCCTACACAAACTGAACACCGGGGAGCTGTTTTTT. It translates to CASSLSLHKLNTGELFF.

A note on this clone: This CDR3 is also generated by other DNA sequences in the sample. V gene TRBV27 combines with J gene TRBJ2-7; 7 bases agree with TRBD2. The CDR3 is 14 residues long. CDR1 and CDR2 from the germline V gene are MNHEY and SMNVEV (reference sequence). With V trimmed by 3 bases and J by 4 bases, 6 bases remained unmatched. Written as DNA, the CDR3 is TGTGCCAGCAGTTTGGGGCTAGCGGCATACGAGCAGTACTTC. Translation gives CASSLGLAAYEQYF.

The chain recombines TRBV9 with TRBJ2-7; D uncertain. Trimming pared 3 bases from V and 4 bases from J, leaving 11 bases between. The CDR3 runs to 13 residues. Germline V CDR1 and CDR2: SGDLS, YYNGEE. As DNA, the CDR3 is TGTGCCAGCAGCGAGGGTCCATTATACGAGCAGTACTTC. This codes for CASSEGPLYEQYF.

This chain joins TRBV7-9 and TRBJ1-1; weak D call: TRBD1 (6 bases). The V end lost 5 bases, the J end lost 1 base, and 11 bases lay between the germline ends. This CDR3 region has 14 residues. Germline CDR1 and CDR2: SEHNR and FQNEAQ (reference sequence). The CDR3 DNA is TGTGCCAGCAGCCCGGCGACAGGGAACACTGAAGCTTTCTTT. Its protein product is CASSPATGNTEAFF.

V gene TRBV7-9 combines with J gene TRBJ2-7; D is possibly TRBD2 (6 bases). V was pared by 4 bases and J by 2 bases, with 24 bases between. The CDR3 is 18 residues long. Germline V gene data show CDR1 as SEHNR and CDR2 as FQNEAQ (reference sequence). CDR3 region: CASSSTIKIRLVPYEQYF. CDR3 coding DNA: TGTGCCAGCAGCTCTACTATAAAGATCAGACTAGTTCCCTACGAGCAGTACTTC.

This clone was found once. The CDR3 spells CASSGRQNLRGLRQPQHF. The CDR3 nucleotides read TGTGCCAGCAGTGGAAGGCAAAATCTCCGGGGCCTAAGACAGCCCCAGCATTTT. The chain links TRBV6-1 to TRBJ1-5; weak D call: TRBD1 (5 bases). V shed 4 bases and J shed 7 bases, with 26 bases lying between them. CDR3 size: 18 residues. Germline V gene sequence: CDR1 MNHNS, CDR2 SASEGT.

The chain is built from TRBV28 and TRBJ1-1; 8 bases align to TRBD1. J lost 4 bases, V lost 9 bases, and 7 bases had no gene match. Germline CDR1 reads MDHEN; CDR2 reads SYDVKM. The CDR3 totals 13 residues. The CDR3 DNA sequence: TGTGCCAGTGATAGACAGGGGCTCACTGAAGCTTTCTTT. Protein: CASDRQGLTEAFF. Variable domain in full (rest from reference TRBV28 and TRBJ1-1): DVKVTQSSRYLVKRTGEKVFLECVQDMDHENMFWYRQDPGLGLRLIYFSYDVKMKEKGDIPEGYSVSREKKERFSLILESASTNQTSMYLCASDRQGLTEAFFGQGTRLTVV.

The chain links TRBV19 to TRBJ2-2; D gene ambiguous. The CDR3 spans 14 residues. Germline V gives CDR1 LNHDA, CDR2 SQIVND (reference sequence). Between the trimmed V and J ends, which lost 1 base and 7 bases, there was a span of 10 bases. This chain's CDR3 is CASSIAQWGGELFF. Here the CDR3 DNA reads TGTGCCAGTAGTATAGCTCAATGGGGCGGGGAGCTGTTTTTT.

This chain links TRBV7-8 with TRBJ2-7; D unresolved. Between the trimmed V and J ends, which lost 1 base and 1 base, there was a span of 17 bases. Germline CDR1 reads SGHVS; CDR2 reads FQNEAQ. The CDR3 is 17 residues long. CDR3: CASSLDSLEMGSYEQYF. The CDR3 nucleotides are TGTGCCAGCAGCTTAGACAGTCTAGAGATGGGATCCTACGAGCAGTACTTC. Filled out from reference TRBV7-8 and TRBJ2-7, the complete variable domain reads GAGVSQSPRYKVAKRGQDVALRCDPISGHVSLFWYQQALGQGPEFLTYFQNEAQLDKSGLPSDRFFAERPEGSVSTLKIQRTQQEDSAVYLCASSLDSLEMGSYEQYFGPGTRLTVT.

V usage is TRBV7-6 and J usage is TRBJ2-1, with TRBD2 matching 9 bases. Germline CDR1 SGHVS, CDR2 FNYEAQ. V lost 1 base and J lost 5; bases outside the gene matches: 3. The CDR3 contains 15 residues. The CDR3 nucleotides are TGTGCCAGCAGCTTAGAGATAGCGGGAGACAATGAGCAGTTCTTC. Protein sequence: CASSLEIAGDNEQFF.

The chain employs TRBV28 and TRBJ2-7, with TRBD1 identical over 8 bases. The CDR3 has 17 amino acids. Germline V gene data show CDR1 as MDHEN and CDR2 as SYDVKM. Trimming took 5 bases from V and 4 from J; bases not matched to a gene: 16. The CDR3 sequence: CASSKGDRLGGAYEQYF. DNA of the CDR3: TGTGCCAGCAGTAAAGGGGACAGGTTAGGAGGGGCGTACGAGCAGTACTTC.

V usage is TRBV7-4 and J usage is TRBJ2-1; the match to TRBD2 covers 14 bases. CDR1 and CDR2 (germline): SGHVT, SQSDAQ. V shed 11 bases and J 4 bases; nucleotides not matched to a gene: 7. The CDR3 sequence is 15 residues long. This CDR3 is CAGGLAGAGYNEQFF. The CDR3 DNA follows: TGTGCCGGGGGACTAGCGGGAGCGGGGTACAATGAGCAGTTCTTC.

V usage is TRBV5-8 and J usage is TRBJ1-5; possible D gene TRBD1, 5 bases. This CDR3 is 15 amino acids long. Germline CDR1 and CDR2: SGHTS and YDEGEE. The V end was cut by 3 bases, the J end by 2 bases, with 12 bases between. The chain's CDR3 is CASSWGTVGNQPQHF. For the CDR3, the DNA is TGTGCCAGCAGCTGGGGGACGGTGGGCAATCAGCCCCAGCATTTT.

The genes are TRBV4-1 and TRBJ1-1, with D hard to call. The CDR3 has 16 residues. The germline CDR1 and CDR2 sequences are MGHRA and YSYEKL. Trimming shortened V by 1 base and J by 1 base, and 13 bases separated the two germline ends. The CDR3 here is CASSQVLRTANTEAFF. CDR3 nucleotide sequence: TGCGCCAGCAGCCAAGTCCTAAGGACGGCGAACACTGAAGCTTTCTTT.

The V and J genes are TRBV2 and TRBJ1-5; no clear D gene. The CDR3 sequence is 15 residues long. Per germline, CDR1 SNHLY and CDR2 FYNNEI. Trimming removed 6 bases at V and 2 bases at J, with 14 bases between. In DNA form, the CDR3 reads TGTGCCAGCAGCGCAGAGTCCTGGGGCAATCAGCCCCAGCATTTT. Its translation: CASSAESWGNQPQHF.

This sequence joins TRBV27 and TRBJ2-1; maybe TRBD2 (7 bases). This CDR3 spans 14 amino acids. Germline V gene sequence: CDR1 MNHEY, CDR2 SMNVEV (reference sequence). Deletions cut 5 bases from V and 7 bases from J, with 15 bases between. The CDR3 loop is CASSPGGGANEQFF. The CDR3 region has the DNA TGTGCCAGCAGTCCCGGAGGGGGGGCGAATGAGCAGTTCTTC.

This sequence joins TRBV14 and TRBJ2-7, with no clear D. The CDR3 spans 12 residues. V was pared by 0 bases and J by 6 bases, with 6 bases between. Germline values: CDR1 SGHDN, CDR2 FVKESK. The CDR3 sequence: CASSQEGSEQYF. The DNA for the CDR3 is TGTGCCAGCAGCCAAGAAGGGTCCGAGCAGTACTTC.

The chain uses TRBV7-9 and TRBJ2-2; the D gene is possibly TRBD2 (6 bases). Trimming cost V 2 bases and J 0 bases, with 10 bases left between them. The germline gives CDR1 SEHNR, CDR2 FQNEAQ (reference sequence). The CDR3 extends over 16 amino acids. CDR3 loop: CASSLPPGANTGELFF. CDR3 sequence (DNA): TGTGCCAGCAGCTTACCCCCGGGAGCGAACACCGGGGAGCTGTTTTTT.

In nucleotides, the CDR3 is TGTGCCAGCAGCCCCCGGACAGGGAAGGGGACTGAAGCTTTCTTT. Its protein product is CASSPRTGKGTEAFF. V usage is TRBV7-9 and J usage is TRBJ1-1, with TRBD1 identical over 8 bases. Looked up from germline, CDR1 is SEHNR and CDR2 is FQNEAQ (reference sequence). V was pared by 5 bases and J by 5 bases, with 10 bases of the junction left unmatched. The CDR3 contains 15 residues.

The chain joins TRBV5-1 to TRBJ2-2; D remains unclear. The CDR3 length is 12 residues. V lost 2 bases and J lost 7, with 6 bases in between. Germline V gene lookup returns CDR1 SGHRS and CDR2 YFSETQ. The CDR3 DNA is TGCGCCAGCAGCTTAATATTCGGGGAGCTGTTTTTT. Protein: CASSLIFGELFF. Filled out from reference TRBV5-1 and TRBJ2-2, the complete variable domain reads KAGVTQTPRYLIKTRGQQVTLSCSPISGHRSVSWYQQTPGQGLQFLFEYFSETQRNKGNFPGRFSGRQFSNSRSEMNVSTLELGDSALYLCASSLIFGELFFGEGSRLTVL.

This clone occurred once. J is TRBJ1-1 and V is TRBV19, with 9 nucleotides matching TRBD1. From germline, CDR1 is LNHDA and CDR2 SQIVND (reference sequence). This CDR3 spans 15 amino acids. J gave up 4 bases and V 8 bases, and 11 bases lay outside the gene matches. In DNA, the CDR3 is TGTGCCAGTTCCCGGGACAGGGCGGGAGGCACTGAAGCTTTCTTT. Translation: CASSRDRAGGTEAFF.

The rearrangement links TRBV7-8 to TRBJ2-5; D gene uncertain. Germline V gene data show CDR1 as SGHVS and CDR2 as FQNEAQ. CDR3 length: 14 residues. Trimming left V 5 bases short and J 3 bases short, with 13 bases between. CDR3 amino acids: CASSPPGSKETQYF. The CDR3 nucleotides are TGTGCCAGCAGCCCGCCCGGGTCAAAAGAGACCCAGTACTTC.

The rearrangement joins TRBV6-5 to TRBJ2-1, with TRBD1 identical over 9 bases. The germline V gene encodes CDR1 MNHEY and CDR2 SVGAGI. Germline trimming cut 6 bases from V and 9 bases from J; bases unmatched to any gene: 12. CDR3 length: 15 amino acids. CDR3: CASRSTGGASGEQFF. The CDR3 nucleotides read TGTGCCAGCAGGTCCACAGGGGGCGCGTCTGGTGAGCAGTTCTTC.

The chain is built from TRBV9 and TRBJ2-2, with TRBD2 matching 12 bases. V trimming: 4 bases; J trimming: 7 bases; junction bases outside the gene matches: 11. In germline, CDR1 is SGDLS, CDR2 YYNGEE. The CDR3 loop spans 17 amino acids. In DNA form, the CDR3 reads TGTGCCAGCAGCCCCAGACTAGCGGGAGTTCGGTACGGGGAGCTGTTTTTT. This gives the protein CASSPRLAGVRYGELFF.